The rows below give T cell receptor beta chains drawn from one sample of a study of shared clonotypes between healthy human individuals. The table came from immunoSEQ multiplex PCR; TCRdb's copy has only in-frame clones and leaves some out. The top ten hold 0.4% to 0.55% of the sample, which has about 1 million clones, roughly 74% seen once. Sample: memory CD4+ T cells from PBMCs. The receptors were sampled from a man in his late teens or twenties in good health. Some clones in this sample may be carry-over from other donors' samples. Both conserved end residues are trimmed from each CDR3. D genes are given only for firm matches. Only part of the rows carry a size: once, few, many, or a class if the clone is expanded.

v_gene,j_gene,abundance,d_gene,CDR3aa
TRBV29-1,TRBJ2-1,.,.,SALFEGYSIYNEQF
TRBV6-1,TRBJ2-2,.,.,ASSEGGGNTGELF
TRBV28,TRBJ1-5,.,.,ASSLYWQGSNQPQH
TRBV2,TRBJ1-4,few,TRBD1,ASTQTGQNNEKLF
TRBV6-6,TRBJ1-1,.,.,ASRAADMNTEAF
TRBV19,TRBJ2-7,.,.,ASSKPGQTYEQY
TRBV5-6,TRBJ2-2,.,TRBD1,AAGQGNTGELF
TRBV14,TRBJ1-2,.,.,ASSQDRQGAGYT
TRBV28,TRBJ2-2,.,.,ASSLRDPRELF
TRBV29-1,TRBJ1-1,few,.,SASTGNTEAF
TRBV10-3,TRBJ1-5,.,.,AISPQGFQPQH
TRBV18,TRBJ1-2,.,.,ASSPTSANYGYT
TRBV28,TRBJ1-2,.,.,ASSLLGGPGKFYGYT
TRBV20-1,TRBJ2-5,.,.,SEVDQETQY
TRBV2,TRBJ2-7,.,TRBD1,ASSGARGLRYEQY
TRBV7-2,TRBJ1-2,.,TRBD1,ASSLTGGAGYGYT
TRBV5-1,TRBJ2-5,.,.,ASSFFEGKETQY
TRBV30,TRBJ2-3,.,.,AWNHPGTLGYSTDTQY
TRBV11-2,TRBJ1-5,few,.,ASSLTLAQPQH
TRBV7-9,TRBJ2-1,.,.,ASSTRTAEQF
TRBV25-1,TRBJ2-2,.,.,ASSEIGATSNTGELF
TRBV5-1,TRBJ2-1,.,TRBD2,ASSFDLAGRYEQF
TRBV9,TRBJ1-3,many,.,ASSDSPGNTIY
TRBV6-9,TRBJ1-1,.,TRBD1,ASSYPGGGRGLREVAF
TRBV4-1,TRBJ2-2,.,.,ASSQEVRVGFTGELS
TRBV6-5,TRBJ1-2,.,.,ASSYSGAIHNYGYT
TRBV19,TRBJ1-2,few,.,ASCSDLRVGYT
TRBV5-5,TRBJ2-1,.,TRBD2,ASSPRSGGDNEQF
TRBV7-3,TRBJ2-3,.,TRBD2,ASSLTAGRGTDTQY
TRBV9,TRBJ2-7,.,TRBD1,ASSEGTGLSYEQY
TRBV7-9,TRBJ1-3,.,.,ASSPIGGSSGNTIY
TRBV28,TRBJ1-1,.,.,ASSLVDNQRAF
TRBV9,TRBJ2-5,.,.,ASSVSPGPQETQY
TRBV16,TRBJ1-1,.,.,ASSHPLGEAF
TRBV6-5,TRBJ2-5,.,.,ASSSSGQPKGTQY
TRBV7-9,TRBJ1-1,.,.,ASSRQQSNTEAF
TRBV5-4,TRBJ2-2,.,.,ASSRTPNSGSTGELF
TRBV5-1,TRBJ2-1,once,.,ASSLGVGGNEQF
TRBV7-3,TRBJ2-2,few,.,ASSLTQSGELF
TRBV6-1,TRBJ2-5,.,TRBD2,ASTAGGETQY
TRBV4-2,TRBJ1-5,.,TRBD1,ASSQEDRGVIEPQH
TRBV9,TRBJ2-1,few,TRBD2,ASSIAGVGHNEQF
TRBV5-1,TRBJ2-3,.,.,ASSREGQGWTDTQY
TRBV7-8,TRBJ2-3,once,.,ASSFPSEQYSSTDTQY
TRBV15,TRBJ2-3,few,.,ATSRARDTQY
TRBV18,TRBJ1-5,few,.,ASSPSLSTEPQH
TRBV7-8,TRBJ1-3,.,.,ASSLDQTENTIY
TRBV7-9,TRBJ2-2,.,.,ASSLSAGWGDTGELF
TRBV19,TRBJ2-5,.,TRBD1,ASSSPGQGARRPQETQY
TRBV2,TRBJ2-1,.,.,ASSEQGGLSEQF
TRBV19,TRBJ1-4,.,.,ASSMDYGAGRPNEKLF
TRBV6-6,TRBJ1-2,.,TRBD1,ASSPSGQGDYGYT
TRBV2,TRBJ2-2,.,.,ASSEVGPTGELF
TRBV6-5,TRBJ2-3,.,.,ASWRDANTQY
TRBV18,TRBJ2-3,few,.,ASSPQGADTQY